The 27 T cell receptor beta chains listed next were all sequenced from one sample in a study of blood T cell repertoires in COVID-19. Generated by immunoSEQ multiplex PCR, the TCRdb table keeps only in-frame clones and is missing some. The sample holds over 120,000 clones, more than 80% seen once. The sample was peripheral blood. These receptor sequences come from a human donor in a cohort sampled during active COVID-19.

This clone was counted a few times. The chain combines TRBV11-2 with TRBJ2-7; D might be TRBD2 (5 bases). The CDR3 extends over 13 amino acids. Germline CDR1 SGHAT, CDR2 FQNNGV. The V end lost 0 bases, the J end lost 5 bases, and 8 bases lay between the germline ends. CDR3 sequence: CASSLEPEDEQYF. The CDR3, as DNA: TGTGCCAGCAGCTTAGAACCGGAGGACGAGCAGTACTTC.

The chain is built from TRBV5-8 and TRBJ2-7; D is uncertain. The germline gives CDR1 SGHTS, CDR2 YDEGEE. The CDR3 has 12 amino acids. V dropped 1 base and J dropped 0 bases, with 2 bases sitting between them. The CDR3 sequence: CASSLLSYEQYV. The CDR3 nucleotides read TGTGCCAGCAGCTTGCTCTCCTACGAGCAGTACGTC.

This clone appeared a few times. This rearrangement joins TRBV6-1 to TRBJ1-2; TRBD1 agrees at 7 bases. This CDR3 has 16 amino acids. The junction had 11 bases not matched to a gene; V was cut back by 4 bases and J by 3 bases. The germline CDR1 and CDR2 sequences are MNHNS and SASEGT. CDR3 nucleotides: TGTGCCAGCAGTGCCACCCGGACAGGTCTAGACTATGGCTACACCTTC. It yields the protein CASSATRTGLDYGYTF.

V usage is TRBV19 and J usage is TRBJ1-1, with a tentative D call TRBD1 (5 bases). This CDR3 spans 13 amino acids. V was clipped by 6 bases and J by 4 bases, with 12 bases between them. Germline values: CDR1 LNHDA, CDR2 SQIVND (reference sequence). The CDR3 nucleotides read TGTGCCAGTAGCCTAATGGGGCCCACTGAAGCTTTCTTT. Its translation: CASSLMGPTEAFF. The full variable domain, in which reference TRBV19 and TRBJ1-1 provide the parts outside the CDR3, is DGGITQSPKYLFRKEGQNVTLSCEQNLNHDAMYWYRQDPGQGLRLIYYSQIVNDFQKGDIAEGYSVSREKKESFPLTVTSAQKNPTAFYLCASSLMGPTEAFFGQGTRLTVV.

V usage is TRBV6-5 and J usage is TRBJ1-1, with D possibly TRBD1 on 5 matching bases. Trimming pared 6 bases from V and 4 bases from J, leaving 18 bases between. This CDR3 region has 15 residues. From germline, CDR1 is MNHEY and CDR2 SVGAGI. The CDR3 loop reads CASRDTGLMGTEAFF. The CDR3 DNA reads TGTGCCAGCAGGGACACGGGTTTAATGGGCACTGAAGCTTTCTTT.

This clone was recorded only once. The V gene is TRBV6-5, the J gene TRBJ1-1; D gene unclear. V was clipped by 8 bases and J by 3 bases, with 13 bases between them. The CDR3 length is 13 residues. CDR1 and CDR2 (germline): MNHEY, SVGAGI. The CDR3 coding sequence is TGTGCCAGCCGGTCCTCGTCGGACACTGAAGCTTTCTTT. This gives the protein CASRSSSDTEAFF.

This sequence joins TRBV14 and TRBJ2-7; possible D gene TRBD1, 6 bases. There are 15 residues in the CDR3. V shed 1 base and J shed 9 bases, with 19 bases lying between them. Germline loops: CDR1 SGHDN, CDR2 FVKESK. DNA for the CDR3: TGTGCCAGCAGCCAAGTACACGGGGACAACCTAGGGCAGTACTTC. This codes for CASSQVHGDNLGQYF.

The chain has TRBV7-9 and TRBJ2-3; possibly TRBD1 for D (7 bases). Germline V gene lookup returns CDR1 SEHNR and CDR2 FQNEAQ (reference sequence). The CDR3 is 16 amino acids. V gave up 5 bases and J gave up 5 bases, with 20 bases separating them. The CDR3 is CASSRSRTQGGDTQYF. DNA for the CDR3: TGTGCCAGCAGCCGATCAAGGACTCAGGGGGGAGATACGCAGTATTTT.

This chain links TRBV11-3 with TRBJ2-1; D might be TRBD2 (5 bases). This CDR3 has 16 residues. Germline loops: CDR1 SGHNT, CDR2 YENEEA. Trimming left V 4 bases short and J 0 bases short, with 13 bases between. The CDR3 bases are TGTGCCAGCAGCTCATCAGCGGAGAGCTCCTACAATGAGCAGTTCTTC. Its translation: CASSSSAESSYNEQFF.

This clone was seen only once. Here the CDR3 DNA reads TGTGCCTGGAGGAGGAGACTAGCGGGGGAAGAGACCCAGTACTTC. This sequence encodes CAWRRRLAGEETQYF. The chain combines TRBV30 with TRBJ2-5; 12 nucleotides line up with TRBD2. Looked up from germline, CDR1 is GTSNPN and CDR2 is SVGIG (reference sequence). This CDR3 region has 15 residues. V lost 3 bases, J lost 3 bases, and 5 bases stayed unmatched. Together with reference TRBV30 and TRBJ2-5, the CDR3 gives the full variable domain: SQTIHQWPATLVQPVGSPLSLECTVEGTSNPNLYWYRQAAGRGLQLLFYSVGIGQISSEVPQNLSASRPQDRQFILSSKKLLLSDSGFYLCAWRRRLAGEETQYFGPGTRLLVL.

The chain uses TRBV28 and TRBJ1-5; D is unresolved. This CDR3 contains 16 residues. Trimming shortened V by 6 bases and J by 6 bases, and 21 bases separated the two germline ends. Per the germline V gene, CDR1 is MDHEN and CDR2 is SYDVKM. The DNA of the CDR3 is TGTGCCAGCAGCCCCGCGGAGCGAGGAGGAGGTCAGCCCCAGCATTTT. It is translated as CASSPAERGGGQPQHF. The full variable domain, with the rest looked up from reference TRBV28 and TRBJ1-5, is DVKVTQSSRYLVKRTGEKVFLECVQDMDHENMFWYRQDPGLGLRLIYFSYDVKMKEKGDIPEGYSVSREKKERFSLILESASTNQTSMYLCASSPAERGGGQPQHFGDGTRLSIL.

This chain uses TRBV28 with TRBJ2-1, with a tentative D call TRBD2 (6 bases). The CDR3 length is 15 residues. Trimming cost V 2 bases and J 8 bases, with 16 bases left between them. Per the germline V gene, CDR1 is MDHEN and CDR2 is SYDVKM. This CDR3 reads CASSLPTGEWHEQFF. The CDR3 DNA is TGTGCCAGCAGTTTACCGACGGGAGAGTGGCATGAGCAGTTCTTC.

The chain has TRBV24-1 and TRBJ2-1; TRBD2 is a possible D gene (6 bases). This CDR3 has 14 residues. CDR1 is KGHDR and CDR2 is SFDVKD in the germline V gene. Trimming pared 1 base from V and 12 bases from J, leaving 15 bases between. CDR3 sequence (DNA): TGTGCCACCAGTGATTTTGGCGGGATAGGAGGGCAGTTCTTC. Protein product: CATSDFGGIGGQFF.

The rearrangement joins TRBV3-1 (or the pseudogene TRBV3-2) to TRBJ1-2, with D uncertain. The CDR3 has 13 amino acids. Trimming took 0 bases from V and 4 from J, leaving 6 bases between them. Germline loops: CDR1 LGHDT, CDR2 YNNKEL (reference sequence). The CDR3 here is CASSQENSYGYTF. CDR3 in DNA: TGTGCCAGCAGCCAAGAAAACTCCTATGGCTACACCTTC.

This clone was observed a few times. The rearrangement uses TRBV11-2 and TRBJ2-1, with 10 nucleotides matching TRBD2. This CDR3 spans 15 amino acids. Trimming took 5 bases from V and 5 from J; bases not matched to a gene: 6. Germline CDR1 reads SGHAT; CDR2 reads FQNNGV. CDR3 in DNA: TGTGCCAGCAGCCCTAGGACTAGCGGCCACAATGAGCAGTTCTTC. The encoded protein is CASSPRTSGHNEQFF.

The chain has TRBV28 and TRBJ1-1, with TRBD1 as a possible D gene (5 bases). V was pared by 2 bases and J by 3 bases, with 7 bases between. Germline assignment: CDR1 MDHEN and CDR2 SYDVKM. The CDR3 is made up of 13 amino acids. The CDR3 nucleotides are TGTGCCAGCAGTTTACCGGGGGACACTGAAGCTTTCTTT. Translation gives CASSLPGDTEAFF. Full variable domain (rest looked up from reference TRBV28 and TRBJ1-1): DVKVTQSSRYLVKRTGEKVFLECVQDMDHENMFWYRQDPGLGLRLIYFSYDVKMKEKGDIPEGYSVSREKKERFSLILESASTNQTSMYLCASSLPGDTEAFFGQGTRLTVV.

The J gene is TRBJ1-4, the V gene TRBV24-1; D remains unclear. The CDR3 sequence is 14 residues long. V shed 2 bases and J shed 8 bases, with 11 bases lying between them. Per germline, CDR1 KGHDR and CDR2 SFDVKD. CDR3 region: CATSDSGQREKLFF. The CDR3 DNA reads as TGTGCCACCAGTGATTCCGGTCAACGGGAAAAACTGTTTTTT.

As DNA, the CDR3 is TGCGCCAGCAGTCAACCGGACAGGGAGGCCTACGAGCAGTACGTC. Protein product: CASSQPDREAYEQYV. The chain recombines TRBV23-1 with TRBJ2-7, with 8 nucleotides matching TRBD1. TRBV23-1 is marked as an open reading frame, function uncertain. Trimming removed 2 bases from V and 2 bases from J; junction bases left unmatched: 5. This CDR3 comprises 15 residues.

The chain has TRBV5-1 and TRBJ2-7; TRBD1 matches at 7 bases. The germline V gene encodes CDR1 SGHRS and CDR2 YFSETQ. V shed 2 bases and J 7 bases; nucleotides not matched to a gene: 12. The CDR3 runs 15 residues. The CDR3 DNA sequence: TGCGCCAGCAGCTTTGGGGACAGTGATTCGAGGGAGCAGTACTTC. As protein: CASSFGDSDSREQYF.

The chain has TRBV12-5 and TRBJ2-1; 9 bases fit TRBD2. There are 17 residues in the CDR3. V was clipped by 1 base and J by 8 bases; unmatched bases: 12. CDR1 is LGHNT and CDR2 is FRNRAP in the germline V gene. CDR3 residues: CASGLALLAGRRYEQFF. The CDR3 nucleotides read TGTGCTAGTGGTTTGGCTCTACTAGCGGGTCGGCGTTATGAGCAGTTCTTC.

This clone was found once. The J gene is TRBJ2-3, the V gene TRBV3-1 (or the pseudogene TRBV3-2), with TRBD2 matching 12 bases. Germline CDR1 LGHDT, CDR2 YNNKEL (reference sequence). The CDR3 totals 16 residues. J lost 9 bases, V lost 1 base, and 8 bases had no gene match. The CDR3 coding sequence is TGTGCCAGCAGCCAAGGGGCTAGCGGGGGGGCCCAAACGCAGTATTTT. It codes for CASSQGASGGAQTQYF.

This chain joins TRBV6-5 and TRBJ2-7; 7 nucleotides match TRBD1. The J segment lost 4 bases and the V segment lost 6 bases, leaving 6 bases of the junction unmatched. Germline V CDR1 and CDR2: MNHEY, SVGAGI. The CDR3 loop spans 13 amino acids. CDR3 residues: CASSYDREYEQYF. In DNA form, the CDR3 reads TGTGCCAGCAGCTACGACAGGGAGTACGAGCAGTACTTC.

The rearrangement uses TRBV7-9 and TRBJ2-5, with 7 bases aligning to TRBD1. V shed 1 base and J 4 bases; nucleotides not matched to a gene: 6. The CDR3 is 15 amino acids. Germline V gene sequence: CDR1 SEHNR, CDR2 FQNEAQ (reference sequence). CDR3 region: CASSLEAGGLETQYF. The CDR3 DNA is TGTGCCAGCAGCTTAGAGGCAGGGGGTTTAGAGACCCAGTACTTC.

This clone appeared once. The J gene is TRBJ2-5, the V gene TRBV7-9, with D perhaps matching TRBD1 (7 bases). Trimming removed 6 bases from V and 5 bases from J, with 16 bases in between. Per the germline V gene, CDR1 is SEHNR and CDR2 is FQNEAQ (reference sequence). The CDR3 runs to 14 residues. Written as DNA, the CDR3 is TGTGCCAGCAGTAGCCCACCAGGGGGGGAGACCCAGTACTTC. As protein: CASSSPPGGETQYF.

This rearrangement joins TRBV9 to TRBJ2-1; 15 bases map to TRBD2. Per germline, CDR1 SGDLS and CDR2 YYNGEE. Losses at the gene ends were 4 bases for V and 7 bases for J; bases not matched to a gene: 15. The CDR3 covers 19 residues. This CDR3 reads CASSPLGLAGGLIINEQFF. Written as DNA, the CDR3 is TGTGCCAGCAGCCCCCTGGGACTAGCGGGGGGCTTGATCATAAATGAGCAGTTCTTC.

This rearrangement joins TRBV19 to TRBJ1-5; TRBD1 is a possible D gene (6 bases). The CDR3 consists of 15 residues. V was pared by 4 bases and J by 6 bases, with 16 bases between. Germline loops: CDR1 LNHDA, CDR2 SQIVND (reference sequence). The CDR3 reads CASSSRGIRPQPQHF. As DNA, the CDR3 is TGTGCCAGTAGTAGCAGGGGTATACGGCCTCAGCCCCAGCATTTT.

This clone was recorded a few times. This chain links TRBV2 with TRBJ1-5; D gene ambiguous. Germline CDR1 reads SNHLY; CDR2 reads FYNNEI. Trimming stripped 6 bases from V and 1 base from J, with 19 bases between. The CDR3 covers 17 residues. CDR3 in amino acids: CASRLEAGKGSNQPQHF. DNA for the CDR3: TGTGCCAGCAGGCTAGAGGCGGGAAAAGGGAGCAATCAGCCCCAGCATTTT.